This T cell receptor (beta chain) was recorded in a study of T cells in Graves' hyperthyroidism and ophthalmopathy. Across the whole study: Staff took peripheral blood when the initial diagnosis was made, before any treatment began.

Each ophthalmopathy patient scored at least 3 on the Clinical Activity Score and at least 4 on NOSPECS grade, with duration under 3 months. Overall study findings and caveats: The blood repertoire included most of the expanded thyroid clonotypes above 0.001.

The CDR3 regions of TCR beta were amplified from RNA transcripts. TCR CDR3 regions were first amplified by RT-PCR with HTBI primers. TCRdb recomputed calls from the multiplex PCR reads with MiXCR, one row per CDR3 protein. The sample contains hundreds of thousands of distinct CDR3 sequences, around 15% of which appear only once. Per the germline V gene, CDR1 is SEHNR and CDR2 is FQNEAQ (reference sequence). The CDR3 has 13 residues. Trimming removed 5 bases from V and 7 bases from J, with 14 bases in between. This clonotype was seen a handful of times. What it recognizes is unknown. The sequencing sample was made of blood. The chain recombines TRBV7-9 with TRBJ2-5, with D unresolved. The clonotype was recovered from a middle-aged woman with Graves' ophthalmopathy. The CDR3 DNA reads TGTGCCAGCAGCCCCCCGTCAGAAGCGACCCAGTACTTC. Protein product: CASSPPSEATQYF.